This is a list of T cell receptor beta chains from one sample in a study of OX40 agonist ivuxolimab in advanced cancers. The assay was immunoSEQ multiplex PCR, and TCRdb's table has in-frame clones only and misses some. This table has over 45,000 clones, 70% to 80% appearing once. Sequences were derived from CD4+ or CD8+ T cells sorted from blood, sampled in a trial of the OX40 agonist ivuxolimab. These receptors were obtained from an adult with an advanced solid tumor such as melanoma, head and neck, liver or kidney cancer. Each CDR3 is given without its conserved first and last residue. D genes are given only for firm matches.

j_call d_call v_call cdr3_aa
TRBJ2-6 TRBD1 TRBV19 ASSPRTGGAGANVLT
TRBJ1-2 NA TRBV19 ASSIEQTAVYGYT
TRBJ2-7 TRBD2 TRBV30 AWSVLAGGTYEQY
TRBJ2-5 NA TRBV7-2 ASSLDRRAETQY
TRBJ2-7 TRBD2 TRBV2 ASSEGAGGPYEQY
TRBJ2-3 TRBD2 TRBV19 ASSNPSGLTDTQY
TRBJ2-3 TRBD2 TRBV10-3 AISSPRGGLAPDTQY
TRBJ1-6 NA TRBV7-2 ASSSSRPLH
TRBJ1-1 NA TRBV5-8 ASSLGRSGEAF
TRBJ2-2 NA TRBV7-9 ASSLPEAENTGELF
TRBJ1-1 NA TRBV18 ASSPLGEAATEAF
TRBJ2-3 NA TRBV25-1 ASSPRGKGDTQY
TRBJ2-2 NA TRBV7-9 ASSLDPRGSTGELF
TRBJ2-1 TRBD1 TRBV5-1 ASSLRQGRSYNEQF
TRBJ1-2 NA TRBV5-1 ASSLVLGGGYGYT
TRBJ1-1 TRBD1 TRBV20-1 MGQVHTEAF
TRBJ2-7 NA TRBV27 ASKRQGGTYEQY
TRBJ1-2 NA TRBV28 ASSLEGYGYT
TRBJ1-4 NA TRBV5-1 ASSLGSIATNEKLF
TRBJ2-7 NA TRBV5-4 ASSLMGGYEQY
TRBJ2-3 TRBD2 TRBV9 ASSVGLASTDTQY
TRBJ2-1 NA TRBV14 ASSQERKPYNEQF
TRBJ1-4 NA TRBV6-5 ASRTAEGMGEKLF
TRBJ1-5 NA TRBV2 ASSLDWGDQPQH
TRBJ1-2 NA TRBV30 AFRPPAFLPGYT
TRBJ1-1 NA TRBV7-6 ASSVSGMNTEAF
TRBJ1-5 NA TRBV19 ASSDRDSYWGSNQPQH
TRBJ2-1 TRBD1 TRBV5-5 ASSQGARVVNEQF
TRBJ1-6 NA TRBV6-5 ASSYPDGNSPLH
TRBJ1-4 TRBD1 TRBV30 AWAQGAANEKLF
TRBJ2-7 NA TRBV29-1 SVEWAGQQY
TRBJ1-1 NA TRBV5-1 ASSLNPTKNTEAF
TRBJ2-4 NA TRBV7-2 ASSLATGAGNIQY
TRBJ2-7 NA TRBV7-9 ASRGMGEQY
TRBJ2-2 NA TRBV6-5 ASSYHRDTGELF
TRBJ1-2 NA TRBV28 ASSATYGYT
TRBJ2-6 TRBD1 TRBV5-1 ASSPAGQADSGANVLT
TRBJ2-2 NA TRBV7-2 ASSPSPRMDTGELF
TRBJ2-1 NA TRBV9 ASSPLYNEQF
TRBJ2-3 TRBD1 TRBV28 ASIKGTGGVTDTQY
TRBJ1-2 TRBD1 TRBV27 ASSLGTGNGYT
TRBJ2-3 NA TRBV28 ASSLSLKGPPDTQY
TRBJ2-3 TRBD2 TRBV4-1 ASSQDETSGYTDTQY
TRBJ2-3 TRBD2 TRBV7-2 ASSIQRGRTDTQY
TRBJ2-4 NA TRBV14 ASSQDPRGSDIQY
TRBJ2-1 NA TRBV28 ASRLGLAYNEQF
TRBJ1-4 NA TRBV7-8 ASSLRTTTNEKLF
TRBJ1-3 NA TRBV7-9 ASSLGTASGNTIY